This record concerns one T cell receptor beta chain sequence. Its antigen is not identified. Data came from immunoSEQ multiplex PCR; TCRdb stores just in-frame clones and leaves some out. The sample consists of roughly 80,000 clones, around four fifths of them appearing once. Sorting of unstimulated PBMCs yielded separate CD3+CD4+ and CD3+CD8+ fractions. This entry is derived from a study of T cell clones after liver transplantation. Whole-study findings and limits: Migration into the graft, not deletion, may explain lost graft donor-reactive T cells.

Unmatched junction bases numbered 4, after V lost 3 bases and J lost 4 bases. Germline V gene lookup returns CDR1 SGHAT and CDR2 FQNNGV. This CDR3 has 14 residues. The J gene is TRBJ2-3, the V gene TRBV11-2; 7 nucleotides align to TRBD2. The sample consisted of CD4+ T cells from blood, taken around 42 months after liver transplant. The receptor was isolated from a human patient who received a liver transplant. The graft donor may be the source of some T cells. The CDR3, as DNA: TGTGCCAGCAGCTTCCAGGCGGGGGCAGATACGCAGTATTTT. Translation: CASSFQAGADTQYF.